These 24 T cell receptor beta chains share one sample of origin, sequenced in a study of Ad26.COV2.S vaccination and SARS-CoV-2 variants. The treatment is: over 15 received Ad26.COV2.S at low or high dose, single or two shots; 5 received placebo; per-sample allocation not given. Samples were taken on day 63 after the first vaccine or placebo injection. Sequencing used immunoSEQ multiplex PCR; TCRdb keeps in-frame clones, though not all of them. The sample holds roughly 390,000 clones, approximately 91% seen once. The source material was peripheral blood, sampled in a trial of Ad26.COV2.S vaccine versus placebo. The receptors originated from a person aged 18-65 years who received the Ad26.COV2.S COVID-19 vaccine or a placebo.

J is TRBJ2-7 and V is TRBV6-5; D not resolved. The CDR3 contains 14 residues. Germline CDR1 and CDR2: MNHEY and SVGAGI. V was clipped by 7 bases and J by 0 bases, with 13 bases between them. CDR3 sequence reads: CASNVDLTSYEQYF. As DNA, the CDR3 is TGTGCCAGCAACGTGGATCTTACCTCCTACGAGCAGTACTTC.

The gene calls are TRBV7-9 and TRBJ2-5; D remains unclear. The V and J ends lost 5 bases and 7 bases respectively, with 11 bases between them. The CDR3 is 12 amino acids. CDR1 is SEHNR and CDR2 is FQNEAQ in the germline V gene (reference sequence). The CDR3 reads CASSHTPGTQYF. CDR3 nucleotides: TGTGCCAGCAGCCATACTCCGGGGACCCAGTACTTC.

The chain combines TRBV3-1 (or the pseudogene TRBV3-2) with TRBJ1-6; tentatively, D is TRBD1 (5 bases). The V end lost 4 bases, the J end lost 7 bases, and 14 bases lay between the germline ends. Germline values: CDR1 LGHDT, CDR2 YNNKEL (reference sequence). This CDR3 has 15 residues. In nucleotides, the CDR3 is TGTGCCAGCAGCCTACTCCAGGGTGGAAATTCACCCCTCCACTTT. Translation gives CASSLLQGGNSPLHF.

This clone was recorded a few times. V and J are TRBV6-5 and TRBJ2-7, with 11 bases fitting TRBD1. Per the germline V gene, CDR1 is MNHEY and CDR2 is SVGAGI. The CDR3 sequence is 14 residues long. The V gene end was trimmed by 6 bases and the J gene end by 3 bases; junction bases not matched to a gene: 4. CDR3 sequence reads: CASRRDRGIYEQYF. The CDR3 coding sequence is TGTGCCAGCAGGCGGGACAGGGGGATCTACGAGCAGTACTTC.

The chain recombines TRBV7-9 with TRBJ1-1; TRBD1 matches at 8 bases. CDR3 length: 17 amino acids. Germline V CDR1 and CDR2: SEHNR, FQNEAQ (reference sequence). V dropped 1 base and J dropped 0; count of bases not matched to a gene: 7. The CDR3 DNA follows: TGTGCCAGCAGCTTAGGGAGGGACAGGAGTATGAACACTGAAGCTTTCTTT. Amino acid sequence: CASSLGRDRSMNTEAFF.

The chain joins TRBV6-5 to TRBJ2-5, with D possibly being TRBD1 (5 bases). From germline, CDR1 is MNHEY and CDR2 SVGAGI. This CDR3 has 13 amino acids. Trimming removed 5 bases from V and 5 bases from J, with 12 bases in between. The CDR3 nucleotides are TGTGCCAGCAGTACCACCAGGGTGGAGACCCAGTACTTC. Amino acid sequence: CASSTTRVETQYF.

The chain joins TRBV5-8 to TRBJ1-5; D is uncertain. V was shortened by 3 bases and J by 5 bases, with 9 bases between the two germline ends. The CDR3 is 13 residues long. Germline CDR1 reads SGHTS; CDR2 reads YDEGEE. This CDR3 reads CASSSSLDQPQHF. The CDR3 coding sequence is TGTGCCAGCAGCTCTTCTCTTGATCAGCCCCAGCATTTT.

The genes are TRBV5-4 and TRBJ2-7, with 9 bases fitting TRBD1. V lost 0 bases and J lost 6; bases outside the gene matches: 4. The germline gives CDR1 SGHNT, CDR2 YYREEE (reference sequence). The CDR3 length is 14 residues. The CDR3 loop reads CASSLGTGVAEQYF. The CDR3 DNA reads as TGTGCCAGCAGCTTGGGGACAGGGGTGGCCGAGCAGTACTTC.

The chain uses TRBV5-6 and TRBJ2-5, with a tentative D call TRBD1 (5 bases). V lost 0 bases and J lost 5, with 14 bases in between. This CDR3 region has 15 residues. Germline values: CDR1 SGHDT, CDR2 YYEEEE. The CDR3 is CASSLGVQGRETQYF. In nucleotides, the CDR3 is TGTGCCAGCAGCTTGGGTGTGCAGGGCCGGGAGACCCAGTACTTC.

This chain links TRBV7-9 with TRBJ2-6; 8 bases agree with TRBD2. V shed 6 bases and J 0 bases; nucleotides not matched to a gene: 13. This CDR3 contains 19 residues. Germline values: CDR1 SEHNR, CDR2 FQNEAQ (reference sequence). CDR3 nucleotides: TGTGCCAGCAGTTACCCGGGAGGGGACAAAACCTCTGGGGCCAACGTCCTGACTTTC. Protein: CASSYPGGDKTSGANVLTF.

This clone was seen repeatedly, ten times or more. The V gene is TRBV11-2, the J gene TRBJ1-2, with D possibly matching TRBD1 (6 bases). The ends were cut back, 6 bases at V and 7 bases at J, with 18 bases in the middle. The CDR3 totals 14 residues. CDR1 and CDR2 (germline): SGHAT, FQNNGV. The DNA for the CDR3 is TGTGCCAGCAGTACATGGGGGGGCCAGGGTGGCTACACCTTC. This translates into CASSTWGGQGGYTF.

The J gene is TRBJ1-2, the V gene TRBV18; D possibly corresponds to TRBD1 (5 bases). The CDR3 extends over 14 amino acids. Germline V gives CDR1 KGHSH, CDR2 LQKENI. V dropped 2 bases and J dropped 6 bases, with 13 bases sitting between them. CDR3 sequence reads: CASSPAAGGNGYTF. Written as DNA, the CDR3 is TGTGCCAGCTCACCAGCAGCGGGGGGTAATGGCTACACCTTC.

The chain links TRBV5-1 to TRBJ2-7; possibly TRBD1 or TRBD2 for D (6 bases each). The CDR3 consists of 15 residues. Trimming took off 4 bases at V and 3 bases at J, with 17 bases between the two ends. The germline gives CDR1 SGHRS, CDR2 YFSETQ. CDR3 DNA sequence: TGCGCCAGCAGCCCCCGGGGGCAGGGGAACTACGAGCAGTACTTC. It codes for CASSPRGQGNYEQYF.

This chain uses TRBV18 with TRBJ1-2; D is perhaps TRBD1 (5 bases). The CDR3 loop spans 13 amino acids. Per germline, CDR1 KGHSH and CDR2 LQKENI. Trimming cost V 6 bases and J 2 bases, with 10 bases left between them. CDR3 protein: CASSLGTNYGYTF. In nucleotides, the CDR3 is TGTGCCAGCTCCCTCGGGACCAACTATGGCTACACCTTC.

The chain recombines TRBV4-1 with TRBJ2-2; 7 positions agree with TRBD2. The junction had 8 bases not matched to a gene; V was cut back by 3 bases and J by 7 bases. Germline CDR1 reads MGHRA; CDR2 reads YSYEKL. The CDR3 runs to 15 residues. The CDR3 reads CASSHWGGINGELFF. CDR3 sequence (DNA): TGCGCCAGCAGCCACTGGGGAGGGATTAACGGGGAGCTGTTTTTT.

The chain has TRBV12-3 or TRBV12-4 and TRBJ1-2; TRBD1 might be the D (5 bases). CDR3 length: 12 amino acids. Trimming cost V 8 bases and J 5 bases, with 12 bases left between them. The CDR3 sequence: CASRRVSYGYTF. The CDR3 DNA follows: TGTGCCAGCCGCAGGGTATCATATGGCTACACCTTC.

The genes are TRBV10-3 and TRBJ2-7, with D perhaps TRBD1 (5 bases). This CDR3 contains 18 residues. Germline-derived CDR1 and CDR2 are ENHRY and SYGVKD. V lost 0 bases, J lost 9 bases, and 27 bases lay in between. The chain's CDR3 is CAISESGIAYGMGRGQYF. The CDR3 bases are TGTGCCATCAGTGAGTCGGGGATTGCGTATGGTATGGGGCGAGGGCAGTACTTC.

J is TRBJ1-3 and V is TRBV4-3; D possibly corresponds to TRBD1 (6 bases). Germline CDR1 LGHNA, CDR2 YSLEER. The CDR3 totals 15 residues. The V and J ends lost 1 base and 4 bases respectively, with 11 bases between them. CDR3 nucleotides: TGCGCCAGCAGCCAAGGAAGAACAGGGGGAAACACCATATATTTT. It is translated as CASSQGRTGGNTIYF.

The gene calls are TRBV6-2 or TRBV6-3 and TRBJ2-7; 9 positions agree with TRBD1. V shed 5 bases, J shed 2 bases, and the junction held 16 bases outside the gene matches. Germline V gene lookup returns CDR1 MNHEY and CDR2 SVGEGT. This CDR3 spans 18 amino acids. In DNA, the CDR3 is TGTGCCAGCAGTGACCGGACAGGGGTAGTTCCTCAAACCTACGAGCAGTACTTC. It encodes CASSDRTGVVPQTYEQYF.

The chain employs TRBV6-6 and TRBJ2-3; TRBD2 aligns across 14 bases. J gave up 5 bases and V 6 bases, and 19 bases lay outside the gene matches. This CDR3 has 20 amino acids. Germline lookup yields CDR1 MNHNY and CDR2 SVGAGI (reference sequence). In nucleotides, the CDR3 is TGTGCCAGCAGCCTTGTAAGGACTAGCGGGGGGCATGGGAGTGGAGATACGCAGTATTTT. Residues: CASSLVRTSGGHGSGDTQYF.

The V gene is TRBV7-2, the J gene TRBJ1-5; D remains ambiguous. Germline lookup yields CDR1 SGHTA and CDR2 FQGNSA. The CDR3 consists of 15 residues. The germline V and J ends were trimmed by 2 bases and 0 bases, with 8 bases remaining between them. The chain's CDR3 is CASSLSPFSNQPQHF. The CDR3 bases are TGTGCCAGCAGCTTAAGCCCGTTTAGCAATCAGCCCCAGCATTTT.

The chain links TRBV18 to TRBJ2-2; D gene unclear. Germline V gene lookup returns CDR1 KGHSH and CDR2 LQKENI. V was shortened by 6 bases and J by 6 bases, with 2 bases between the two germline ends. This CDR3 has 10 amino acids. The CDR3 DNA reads TGTGCCAGCTCCCCCGGGGAGCTGTTTTTT. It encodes CASSPGELFF.

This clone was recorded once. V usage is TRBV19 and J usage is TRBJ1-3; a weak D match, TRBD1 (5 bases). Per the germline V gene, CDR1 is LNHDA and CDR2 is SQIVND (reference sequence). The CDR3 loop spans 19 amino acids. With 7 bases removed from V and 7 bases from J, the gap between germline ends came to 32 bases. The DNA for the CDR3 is TGTGCCAGTATGCCTCAAGGGTCACAGGCCGTACTCTGGAGGAACACCATATATTTT. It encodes CASMPQGSQAVLWRNTIYF.

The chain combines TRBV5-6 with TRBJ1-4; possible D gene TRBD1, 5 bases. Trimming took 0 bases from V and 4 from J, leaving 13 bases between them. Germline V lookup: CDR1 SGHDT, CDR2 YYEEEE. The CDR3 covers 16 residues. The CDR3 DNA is TGTGCCAGCAGCTTGGGGCCCGGGACTTTTAATGAAAAACTGTTTTTT. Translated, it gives CASSLGPGTFNEKLFF.